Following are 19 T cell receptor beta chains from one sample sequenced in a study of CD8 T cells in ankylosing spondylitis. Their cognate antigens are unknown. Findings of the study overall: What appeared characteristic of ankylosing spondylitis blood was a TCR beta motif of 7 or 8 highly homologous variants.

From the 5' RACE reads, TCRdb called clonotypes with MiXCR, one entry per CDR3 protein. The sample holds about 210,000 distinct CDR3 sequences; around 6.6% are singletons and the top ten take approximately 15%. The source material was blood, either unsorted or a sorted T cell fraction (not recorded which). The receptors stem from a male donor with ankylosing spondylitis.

The DNA of the CDR3 is TGTGCCAGCAGCTTTCTGATTTCAAGCTCCTACAATGAGCAGTTCTTC. Protein sequence: CASSFLISSSYNEQFF. This sequence joins TRBV7-9 and TRBJ2-1, with D uncertain. The V and J ends lost 3 bases and 0 bases respectively, with 12 bases between them. The CDR3 has 16 amino acids. Germline V gene lookup returns CDR1 SEHNR and CDR2 FQNEAQ (reference sequence).

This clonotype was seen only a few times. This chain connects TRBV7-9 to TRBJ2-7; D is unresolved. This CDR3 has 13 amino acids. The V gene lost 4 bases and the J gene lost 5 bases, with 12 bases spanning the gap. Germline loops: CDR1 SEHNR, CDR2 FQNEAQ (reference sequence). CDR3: CASSSSRRDEQYF. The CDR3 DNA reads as TGTGCCAGCAGCTCAAGCCGCCGGGACGAGCAGTACTTC.

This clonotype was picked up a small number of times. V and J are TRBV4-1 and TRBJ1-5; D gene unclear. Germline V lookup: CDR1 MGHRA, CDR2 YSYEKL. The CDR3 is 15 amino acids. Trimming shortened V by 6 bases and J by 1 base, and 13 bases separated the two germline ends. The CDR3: CASRREVGSNQPQHF. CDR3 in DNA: TGCGCCAGCAGGCGTGAAGTAGGGAGCAATCAGCCCCAGCATTTT.

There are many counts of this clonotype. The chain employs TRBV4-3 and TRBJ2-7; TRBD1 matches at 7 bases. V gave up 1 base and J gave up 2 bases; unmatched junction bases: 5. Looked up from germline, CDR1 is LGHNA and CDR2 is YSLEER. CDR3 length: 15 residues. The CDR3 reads CASSQATGRAYEQYF. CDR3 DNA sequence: TGCGCCAGCAGCCAAGCGACAGGGAGAGCCTACGAGCAGTACTTC.

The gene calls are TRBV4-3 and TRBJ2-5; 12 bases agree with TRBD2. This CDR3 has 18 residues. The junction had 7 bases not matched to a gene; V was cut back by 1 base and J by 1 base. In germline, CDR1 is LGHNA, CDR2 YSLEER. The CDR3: CASSQGLAGEGPQETQYF. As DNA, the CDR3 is TGCGCCAGCAGCCAAGGACTAGCGGGAGAAGGGCCCCAAGAGACCCAGTACTTC.

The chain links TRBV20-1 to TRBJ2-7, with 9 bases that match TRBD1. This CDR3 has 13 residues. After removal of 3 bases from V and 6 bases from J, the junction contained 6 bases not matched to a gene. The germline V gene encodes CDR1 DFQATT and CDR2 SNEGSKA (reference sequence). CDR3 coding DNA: TGCAGTGCTAGCCGGGACAGGGATTTCGAGCAGTACTTC. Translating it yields CSASRDRDFEQYF.

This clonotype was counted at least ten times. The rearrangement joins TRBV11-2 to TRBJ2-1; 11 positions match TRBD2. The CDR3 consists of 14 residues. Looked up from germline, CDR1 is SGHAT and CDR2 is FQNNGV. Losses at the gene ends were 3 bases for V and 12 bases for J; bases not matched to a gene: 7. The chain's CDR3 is CASSLLAGGRGQFF. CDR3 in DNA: TGTGCCAGCAGCTTGCTAGCGGGGGGCCGAGGGCAGTTCTTC.

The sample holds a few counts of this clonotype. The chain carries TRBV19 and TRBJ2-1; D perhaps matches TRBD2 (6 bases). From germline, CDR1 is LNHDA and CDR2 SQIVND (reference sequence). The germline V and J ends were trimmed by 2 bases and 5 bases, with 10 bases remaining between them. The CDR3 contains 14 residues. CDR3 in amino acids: CASSISSANNEQFF. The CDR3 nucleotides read TGTGCCAGTAGTATATCTAGCGCCAACAATGAGCAGTTCTTC.

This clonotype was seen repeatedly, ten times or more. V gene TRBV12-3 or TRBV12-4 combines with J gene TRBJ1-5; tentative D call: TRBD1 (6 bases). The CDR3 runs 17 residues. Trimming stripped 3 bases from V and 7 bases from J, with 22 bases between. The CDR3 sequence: CASSFRVGGGGRQPQHF. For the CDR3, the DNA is TGTGCCAGCAGTTTTAGGGTTGGAGGGGGGGGCAGGCAGCCCCAGCATTTT.

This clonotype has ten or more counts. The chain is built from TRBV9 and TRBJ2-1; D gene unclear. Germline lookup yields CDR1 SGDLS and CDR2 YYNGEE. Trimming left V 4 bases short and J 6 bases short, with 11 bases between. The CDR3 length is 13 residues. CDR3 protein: CASSPALFNEQFF. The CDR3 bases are TGTGCCAGCAGCCCAGCGTTATTCAATGAGCAGTTCTTC.

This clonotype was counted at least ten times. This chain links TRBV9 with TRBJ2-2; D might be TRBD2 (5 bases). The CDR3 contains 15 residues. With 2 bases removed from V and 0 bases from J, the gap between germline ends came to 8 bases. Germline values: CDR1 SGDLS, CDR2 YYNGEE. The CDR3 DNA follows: TGTGCCAGCAGCGTGGACTTATCGAACACCGGGGAGCTGTTTTTT. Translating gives CASSVDLSNTGELFF.

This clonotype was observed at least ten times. CDR3 sequence reads: CASSLDRVYNSPLHF. The CDR3 nucleotides read TGTGCCAGCAGCCTAGACAGGGTCTACAATTCACCCCTCCACTTT. The chain combines TRBV7-9 with TRBJ1-6; 7 nucleotides align to TRBD1. Germline V gene sequence: CDR1 SEHNR, CDR2 FQNEAQ (reference sequence). The trim removed 5 bases at V and 7 bases at J, leaving 8 bases unmatched. There are 15 residues in the CDR3.

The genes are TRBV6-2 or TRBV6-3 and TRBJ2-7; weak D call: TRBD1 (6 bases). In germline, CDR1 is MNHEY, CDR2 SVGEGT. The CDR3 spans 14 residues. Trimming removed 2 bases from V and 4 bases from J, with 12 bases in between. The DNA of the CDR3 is TGTGCCAGCAGTTACGTGAGACAGGATTACGAGCAGTACTTC. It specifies CASSYVRQDYEQYF.

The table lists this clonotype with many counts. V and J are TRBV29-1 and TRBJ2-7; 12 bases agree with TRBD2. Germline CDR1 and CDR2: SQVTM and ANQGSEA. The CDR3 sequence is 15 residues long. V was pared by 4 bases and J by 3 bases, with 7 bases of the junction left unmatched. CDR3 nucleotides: TGCAGCGTTGCCGGACTAGCGGGATTCGGCTACGAGCAGTACTTC. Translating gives CSVAGLAGFGYEQYF.

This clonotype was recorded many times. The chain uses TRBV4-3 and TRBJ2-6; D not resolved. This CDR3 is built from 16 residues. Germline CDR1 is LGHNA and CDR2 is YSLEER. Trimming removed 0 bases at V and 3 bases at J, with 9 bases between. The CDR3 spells CASSQDLIGGANVLTF. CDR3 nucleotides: TGCGCCAGCAGCCAAGATCTTATAGGTGGGGCCAACGTCCTGACTTTC.

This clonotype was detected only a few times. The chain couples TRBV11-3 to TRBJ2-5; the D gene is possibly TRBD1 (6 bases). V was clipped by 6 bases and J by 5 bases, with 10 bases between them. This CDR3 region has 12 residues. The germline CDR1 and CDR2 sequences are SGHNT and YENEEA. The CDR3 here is CASRSTGETQYF. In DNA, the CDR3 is TGTGCCAGCAGATCAACAGGGGAGACCCAGTACTTC.

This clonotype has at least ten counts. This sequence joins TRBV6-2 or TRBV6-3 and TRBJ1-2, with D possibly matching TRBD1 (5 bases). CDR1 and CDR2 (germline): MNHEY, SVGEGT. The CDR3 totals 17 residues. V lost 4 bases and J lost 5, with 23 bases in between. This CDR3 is CASSWIRDEVGRYGYTF. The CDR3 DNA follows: TGTGCCAGCAGTTGGATCCGGGACGAGGTGGGTCGTTATGGCTACACCTTC.

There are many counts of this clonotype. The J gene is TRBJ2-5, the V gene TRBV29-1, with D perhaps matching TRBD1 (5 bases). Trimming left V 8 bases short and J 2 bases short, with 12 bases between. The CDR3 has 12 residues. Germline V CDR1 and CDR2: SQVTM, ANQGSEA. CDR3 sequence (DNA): TGCAGCTTTAGGGGCTGGCAAGAGACCCAGTACTTC. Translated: CSFRGWQETQYF.

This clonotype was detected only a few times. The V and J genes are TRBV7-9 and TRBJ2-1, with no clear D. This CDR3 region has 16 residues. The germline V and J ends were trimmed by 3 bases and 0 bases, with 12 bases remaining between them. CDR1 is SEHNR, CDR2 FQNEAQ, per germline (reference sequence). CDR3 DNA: TGTGCCAGCAGCTTCTCGGTTTCGAGCTCCTACAATGAGCAGTTCTTC. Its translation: CASSFSVSSSYNEQFF.